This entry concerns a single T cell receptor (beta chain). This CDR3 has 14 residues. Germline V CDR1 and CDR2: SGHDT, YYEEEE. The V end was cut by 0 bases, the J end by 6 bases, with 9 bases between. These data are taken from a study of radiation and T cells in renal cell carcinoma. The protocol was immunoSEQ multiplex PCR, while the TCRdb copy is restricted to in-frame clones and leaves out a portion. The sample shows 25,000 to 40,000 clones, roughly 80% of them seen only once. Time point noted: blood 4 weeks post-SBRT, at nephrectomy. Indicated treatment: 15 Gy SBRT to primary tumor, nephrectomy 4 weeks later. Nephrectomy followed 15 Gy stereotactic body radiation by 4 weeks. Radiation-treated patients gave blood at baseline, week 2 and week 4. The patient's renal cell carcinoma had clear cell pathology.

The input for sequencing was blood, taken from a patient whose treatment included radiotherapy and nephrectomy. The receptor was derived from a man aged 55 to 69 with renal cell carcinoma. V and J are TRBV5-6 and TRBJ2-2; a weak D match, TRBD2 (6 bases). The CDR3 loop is CASSLAGTPGELFF. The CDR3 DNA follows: TGTGCCAGCAGCTTGGCCGGGACTCCCGGGGAGCTGTTTTTT.